The clone carrying this T cell receptor (beta chain) showed up just once. This sample stems from a study of blood T cell repertoires in COVID-19. TCRdb's copy holds only in-frame clones and misses some; the assay was immunoSEQ multiplex PCR. The repertoire includes around 150,000 clones, 65% to 90% of them detected once, and 8% to 9.5% sits in the top ten. This CDR3 has 15 residues. The V and J ends lost 0 bases and 7 bases, in that order; junction bases with no gene match: 5. CDR1 and CDR2 (germline): LGHNA, YSLEER. The origin of this receptor is a woman aged 55 to 70 with active or convalescent COVID-19. Source material: peripheral blood. V usage is TRBV4-3 and J usage is TRBJ1-4, with 7 bases matching TRBD1. The CDR3 DNA reads TGCGCCAGCAGCCAAGATATCGCAGGGGGTGAAAAACTGTTTTTT. It translates to CASSQDIAGGEKLFF.